The clone carrying this T cell receptor (beta chain) was found a few times. Its target is not known. These data come from a study of vaccination and CD4 T cells after COVID-19. Once obtained from cultured CD4+ T cells, the DNA was sequenced using the Oncomine TCR Beta short-read assay. Cultured CD4+ T cells were the source of extracted genomic DNA. Via MiXCR, TCRdb re-called the PCR reads, giving one row per CDR3 protein. The sample records about 7,600 distinct CDR3 sequences, more than 30% being singletons. Treatment given: approximately 9-day PBMC culture with coronavirus spike peptide pools or control peptides (ViraFEST assay). Before the COVID-19 pandemic (2011-2018), CD4+ T cells were obtained from the unexposed donor. V lost 0 bases and J 1 base, leaving 4 bases between the germline ends. Germline loops: CDR1 LNHNV, CDR2 YYDKDF (reference sequence). CDR3 size: 15 residues.

The clonotype originates from a human donor in good health. The chain uses TRBV15 and TRBJ2-6; D unresolved. Sequencing was performed on CD4+ T cells from blood, cultured in vitro. The CDR3 nucleotides read TGTGCCACCAGCAGAGAGGGTTCTGGGGCCAACGTCCTGACTTTC. Translating it yields CATSREGSGANVLTF.